The sequence of this T cell receptor (beta chain) was determined in a study of tumor-infiltrating lymphocytes in primary liver carcinoma. Study-wide results and limits: Among the pair types, tumor region pairs showed more overlap than tumor-adjacent and tumor-blood pairs.

With a constant-region primer, TCR beta cDNA was made from around 520 ng of total RNA. TCR beta libraries came from three nested multiplex PCR rounds using slightly modified ARM-PCR. Via MiXCR, TCRdb re-called the multiplex PCR reads, giving one row per CDR3 protein. The sample includes about 70,000 distinct CDR3 sequences, almost 70% of them seen just once. This clonotype was recorded at least ten times. Antigen: not known. Unsorted bulk tissue (about 18-30 mg) underwent RNA and DNA co-extraction. Sequencing was performed on liver tumor tissue from sampling region 4. The sample's subset: tumor region T4, right-lateral pole. The source is a man in his forties with primary liver carcinoma and hepatitis B virus infection.

CDR3 loop: CASSFHWTGLNQPQHF. For the CDR3, the DNA is TGTGCCAGCAGTTTCCACTGGACAGGCCTCAATCAGCCCCAGCATTTT. The V and J genes are TRBV12-3 or TRBV12-4 and TRBJ1-5, with 7 bases matching TRBD1. Trimming at V came to 3 bases and at J to 3 bases, leaving 8 bases not matched to a gene. The CDR3 is 16 amino acids.